A selection of T cell receptor beta chains follows, all from one sample in a study of blood T cell repertoires in COVID-19. TCRdb's copy holds only in-frame clones and misses some; the assay was immunoSEQ multiplex PCR. The table lists over 85,000 clones, 70% to 90% of them singletons. Sequenced material: peripheral blood. The receptor source for this set is a human donor with COVID-19, enrolled during active disease. The donor label of this sample is uncertain. The CDR3 runs from the conserved cysteine through the conserved F or W. The D gene is left open where the match is weak. Rows may omit the clone size; those that give it use once, few, many or a size class.

clone_size	d_call	cdr3_length	v_call	j_call	cdr3_aa	cdr3_nt
NA	NA	13	TRBV3-1/TRBV3-2	TRBJ1-6	CASSHRDISPLHF	TGTGCCAGCAGCCACCGGGACATTTCACCCCTCCACTTT
medium-sized	TRBD1	15	TRBV5-5	TRBJ1-2	CASSFDATGTYGYTF	TGTGCCAGCAGCTTCGACGCGACAGGGACCTATGGCTACACCTTC
NA	NA	15	TRBV6-5	TRBJ1-4	CASSYGGNTNEKLFF	TGTGCCAGCAGTTACGGGGGGAACACTAATGAAAAACTGTTTTTT
NA	NA	14	TRBV7-9	TRBJ1-3	CASSAVVSGNTIYF	TGTGCCAGCAGCGCAGTCGTCTCTGGAAACACCATATATTTT
NA	TRBD1	14	TRBV11-3	TRBJ2-1	CASSPRQGVNEQFF	TGTGCCAGCAGCCCCCGACAGGGAGTCAATGAGCAGTTCTTC
NA	TRBD2	14	TRBV6-6	TRBJ2-1	CASLQAGRQHEQFF	TGTGCCAGCCTACAGGCCGGGAGGCAGCATGAGCAGTTCTTC
NA	TRBD1	14	TRBV7-3	TRBJ1-1	CASSSQGDSTEAFF	TGTGCCAGCAGCTCACAGGGGGATAGCACTGAAGCTTTCTTT
once	TRBD1	15	TRBV5-3	TRBJ2-3	CARSPYRGGTDTQYF	TGTGCCAGAAGCCCCTACAGGGGTGGCACAGATACGCAGTATTTT
NA	TRBD1	16	TRBV5-6	TRBJ1-3	CASNMEGAYSGNTIYF	TGTGCCAGCAACATGGAGGGGGCTTACTCTGGAAACACCATATATTTT
NA	TRBD1	15	TRBV6-5	TRBJ1-2	CASSYSVEGGFGYTF	TGTGCCAGCAGTTACTCGGTGGAAGGGGGCTTCGGCTACACCTTC
NA	TRBD1	14	TRBV3-1/TRBV3-2	TRBJ1-1	CASTIQGAGTEAFF	TGTGCCAGCACCATACAGGGGGCTGGCACTGAAGCTTTCTTT
NA	NA	12	TRBV7-9	TRBJ1-5	CASSLRSQPQHF	TGTGCCAGCAGCCTACGATCCCAGCCCCAGCATTTT
once	NA	17	TRBV21-1	TRBJ1-1	CASSKVGLAGEGTEAFF	TGTGCCAGCAGCAAAGTGGGGTTAGCGGGGGAGGGTACTGAAGCTTTCTTT
few	NA	12	TRBV9	TRBJ2-1	CASSAPEDEQFF	TGTGCCAGCAGCGCCCCAGAGGATGAGCAGTTCTTC
NA	NA	13	TRBV19	TRBJ1-6	CASSRQYNSPLHF	TGTGCCAGTAGTAGACAGTATAATTCACCCCTCCACTTT